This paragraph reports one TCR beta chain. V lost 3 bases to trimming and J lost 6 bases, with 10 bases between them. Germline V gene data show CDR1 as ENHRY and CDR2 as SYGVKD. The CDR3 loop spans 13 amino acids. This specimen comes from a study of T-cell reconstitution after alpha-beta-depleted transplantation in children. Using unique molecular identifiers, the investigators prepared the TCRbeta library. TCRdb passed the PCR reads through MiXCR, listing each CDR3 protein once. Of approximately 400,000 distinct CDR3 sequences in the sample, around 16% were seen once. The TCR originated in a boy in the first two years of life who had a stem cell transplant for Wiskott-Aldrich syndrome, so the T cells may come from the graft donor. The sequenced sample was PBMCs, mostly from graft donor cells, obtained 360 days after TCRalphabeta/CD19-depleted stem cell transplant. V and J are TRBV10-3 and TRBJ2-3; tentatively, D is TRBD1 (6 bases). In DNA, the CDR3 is TGTGCCATCAGTGACCGGGGACATGATACGCAGTATTTT. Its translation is CAISDRGHDTQYF.